The 14 T cell receptor beta chains in this list originate from one sample, sequenced in a study of T cell responses to AZD1222 COVID-19 vaccine. Repertoires were generated with immunoSEQ multiplex PCR, while TCRdb's copy carries only in-frame clones and drops some. The sample includes 110,000 or so clones, nearly 90% seen only once; the top ten take about two fifths. The sample was peripheral blood, taken 28 days after the second AZD1222 dose. These receptors were taken from an adult who received the AZD1222 COVID-19 vaccine.

The J gene is TRBJ2-1, the V gene TRBV4-1; 7 bases are a match to TRBD1. The CDR3 has 18 amino acids. Germline assignment: CDR1 MGHRA and CDR2 YSYEKL. With 5 bases clipped from V and 3 bases from J, the junction kept 16 bases outside the gene matches. For the CDR3, the DNA is TGCGCCAGCAGCTCGCCTCTCGACCGGGACAGACTCTACAATGAGCAGTTCTTC. Translating gives CASSSPLDRDRLYNEQFF.

V is TRBV5-1 and J is TRBJ2-1, with 13 bases identical to TRBD2. The CDR3 extends over 16 amino acids. The V segment lost 4 bases and the J segment 8 bases; nucleotides outside the gene matches: 9. The V gene's germline CDR1 is SGHRS and CDR2 YFSETQ. The CDR3 protein is CASSLGLAGDLDEQFF. The DNA of the CDR3 is TGCGCCAGCAGCCTCGGACTAGCGGGAGATTTGGATGAGCAGTTCTTC.

The V gene is TRBV11-3, the J gene TRBJ2-1; the D call may be TRBD1 or TRBD2 (5 bases each). V was clipped by 0 bases and J by 2 bases, with 5 bases between them. Germline lookup yields CDR1 SGHNT and CDR2 YENEEA. The length of the CDR3 is 14 residues. CDR3 DNA sequence: TGTGCCAGCAGCTTAGAGGGGGCCTACAATGAGCAGTTCTTC. This codes for CASSLEGAYNEQFF.

This clone was seen once. J is TRBJ2-3 and V is TRBV29-1; 11 bases fit TRBD2. The CDR3 extends over 16 amino acids. Germline CDR1 reads SQVTM; CDR2 reads ANQGSEA. The junction had 8 bases not matched to a gene; V was cut back by 4 bases and J by 2 bases. This CDR3 is CSVGGGTSGFTDTQYF. CDR3 sequence (DNA): TGCAGCGTTGGGGGGGGGACTAGCGGATTCACAGATACGCAGTATTTT.

The chain uses TRBV2 and TRBJ2-7, with 8 bases identical to TRBD1. V lost 1 base and J lost 3; bases outside the gene matches: 2. Germline values: CDR1 SNHLY, CDR2 FYNNEI. The CDR3 sequence is 14 residues long. The CDR3 spells CASSEGQGNYEQYF. The CDR3 DNA reads TGTGCCAGCAGTGAAGGACAGGGGAACTACGAGCAGTACTTC.

V gene TRBV15 combines with J gene TRBJ2-1, with D tentatively TRBD2 (7 bases). Looked up from germline, CDR1 is LNHNV and CDR2 is YYDKDF (reference sequence). Trimming cost V 0 bases and J 3 bases, with 12 bases left between them. CDR3 length: 16 amino acids. The CDR3 loop reads CATSRDTGGVYNEQFF. The CDR3 nucleotides read TGTGCCACCAGCAGAGATACGGGGGGCGTCTACAATGAGCAGTTCTTC.

The rearrangement joins TRBV2 to TRBJ2-4; no clear D gene. CDR1 and CDR2 from the germline V gene are SNHLY and FYNNEI. The CDR3 is made up of 11 amino acids. Trimming removed 4 bases from V and 7 bases from J, with 5 bases in between. The CDR3 here is CASSVGNIQYF. CDR3 bases: TGTGCCAGCAGTGTGGGGAACATTCAGTACTTC.

This clone was detected only once. The chain couples TRBV3-1 (or the pseudogene TRBV3-2) to TRBJ1-1; the D gene is possibly TRBD1 (5 bases). This CDR3 has 13 residues. Trimming removed 7 bases from V and 0 bases from J, with 9 bases in between. The germline V gene has CDR1 LGHDT and CDR2 YNNKEL (reference sequence). CDR3 loop: CASTPGLNTEAFF. CDR3 coding DNA: TGTGCCAGCACCCCGGGGCTGAACACTGAAGCTTTCTTT.

V and J are TRBV19 and TRBJ2-2, with 7 bases lining up with TRBD2. This CDR3 is 15 amino acids long. Germline trimming cut 6 bases from V and 1 base from J; bases unmatched to any gene: 5. Germline values: CDR1 LNHDA, CDR2 SQIVND (reference sequence). The DNA of the CDR3 is TGTGCCAGTAGGTCACCGGGGGGGAACACCGGGGAGCTGTTTTTT. Its protein is CASRSPGGNTGELFF.

The chain joins TRBV30 to TRBJ2-7, with TRBD2 matching over 7 bases. V shed 3 bases and J 1 base; nucleotides not matched to a gene: 9. The germline CDR1 and CDR2 sequences are GTSNPN and SVGIG (reference sequence). This CDR3 region has 15 residues. CDR3 coding DNA: TGTGCCTGGAGGGGGGGTAGCGGGTCGTCCTACGAGCAGTACTTC. Translated, it gives CAWRGGSGSSYEQYF.

The chain combines TRBV7-2 with TRBJ2-1; either TRBD1 or TRBD2 may supply D (7 bases each). CDR1 and CDR2 (germline): SGHTA, FQGNSA. Between the trimmed V and J ends, which lost 4 bases and 7 bases, there was a span of 23 bases. The CDR3 totals 17 residues. The CDR3 coding sequence is TGTGCCAGCAGCTCCCATTCAGGGGGAGGGCCAAAAAATGAGCAGTTCTTC. Its protein product is CASSSHSGGGPKNEQFF.

This chain joins TRBV15 and TRBJ2-7; weak D call: TRBD2 (7 bases). Trimming removed 4 bases at V and 1 base at J, with 17 bases between. CDR1 and CDR2 (germline): LNHNV, YYDKDF (reference sequence). The CDR3 contains 16 residues. CDR3 region: CATSTLRGGPSYEQYF. CDR3 DNA: TGTGCCACCAGCACCCTTAGGGGGGGACCTTCCTACGAGCAGTACTTC.

This chain links TRBV5-1 with TRBJ1-2; 9 bases agree with TRBD1. The CDR3 extends over 17 amino acids. CDR1 is SGHRS and CDR2 is YFSETQ in the germline V gene. After removal of 2 bases from V and 1 base from J, the junction contained 9 bases not matched to a gene. The CDR3 nucleotides are TGCGCCAGCAGCTTAACAGGGGGCGAAGGGATTAACTATGGCTACACCTTC. It yields the protein CASSLTGGEGINYGYTF.

The chain links TRBV7-8 to TRBJ2-2, with TRBD1 matching over 7 bases. There are 15 residues in the CDR3. V dropped 6 bases and J dropped 1; count of bases not matched to a gene: 5. Germline-derived CDR1 and CDR2 are SGHVS and FQNEAQ. CDR3 protein: CASRPQGQNTGELFF. CDR3 DNA: TGTGCCAGCAGACCACAGGGGCAGAACACCGGGGAGCTGTTTTTT.